This T cell receptor (beta chain) comes out of a study of monozygotic twins with inflammatory bowel disease. Eight separate reactions per sample yielded the cDNA. Each CDR3 protein gets one entry in TCRdb, which reprocessed the 5' RACE reads and gives no DNA. The listing contains a few hundred thousand distinct CDR3 sequences. Germline V gene data show CDR1 as MDHEN and CDR2 as SYDVKM. The CDR3 sequence is 16 residues long. The specimen sequenced was blood. The chain combines TRBV28 with TRBJ1-1. This sequence was found in a human donor with ulcerative colitis or Crohn's disease, or a healthy co-twin of an affected twin (not recorded which). This chain's CDR3 is CASSSGLREENTEAFF. The whole variable domain, filled in from reference TRBV28 and TRBJ1-1, reads DVKVTQSSRYLVKRTGEKVFLECVQDMDHENMFWYRQDPGLGLRLIYFSYDVKMKEKGDIPEGYSVSREKKERFSLILESASTNQTSMYLCASSSGLREENTEAFFGQGTRLTVV.